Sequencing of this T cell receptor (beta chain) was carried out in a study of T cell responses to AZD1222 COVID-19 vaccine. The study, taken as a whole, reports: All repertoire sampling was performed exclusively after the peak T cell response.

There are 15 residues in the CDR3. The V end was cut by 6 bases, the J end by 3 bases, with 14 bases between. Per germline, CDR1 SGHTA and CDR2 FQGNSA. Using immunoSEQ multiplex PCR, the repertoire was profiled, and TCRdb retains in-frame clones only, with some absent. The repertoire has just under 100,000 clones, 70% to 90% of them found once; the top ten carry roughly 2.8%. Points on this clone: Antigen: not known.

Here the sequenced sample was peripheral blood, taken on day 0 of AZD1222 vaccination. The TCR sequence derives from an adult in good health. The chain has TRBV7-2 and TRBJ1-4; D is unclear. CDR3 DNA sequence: TGTGCCAGCAGTTACGACGGGAGGTCTAATGAAAAACTGTTTTTT. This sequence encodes CASSYDGRSNEKLFF.